What follows are 22 T cell receptor beta chains derived from one specimen sequenced in a study of T cells in Graves' hyperthyroidism and ophthalmopathy (dated by TCRdb to between 2019 and 2020). Libraries were constructed by multiplex PCR. Sequencing was carried out with an Illumina HiSeq 2000. The TCR beta CDR3 regions were amplified from RNA transcripts. The TCR CDR3 was subjected to a first round of RT-PCR using the HTBI primer set and the Qiagen OneStep RT-PCR kit. The public reads were run again by TCRdb, first through fastp at Q25 and then through MiXCR, and only productive beta chains were kept. Every CDR3 protein is listed once, alongside the most common genes and DNA of its rows. This sample is represented by 550,000 to 800,000 distinct CDR3 sequences; about 17% of them were singletons. Of the sample, 8.4% is held by the ten largest clones. Sequenced sample: blood. The receptors stem from a man aged 18 to 35 with Graves' hyperthyroidism.

This rearrangement joins TRBV5-1 to TRBJ2-7, with D possibly TRBD2 on 5 matching bases. This CDR3 region has 15 residues. V lost 0 bases to trimming and J lost 7 bases, with 17 bases between them. Germline V gene lookup returns CDR1 SGHRS and CDR2 YFSETQ. This chain's CDR3 is CASSLDLGKLGEQYF. The CDR3 region has the DNA TGCGCCAGCAGCTTGGATCTCGGGAAACTTGGTGAGCAGTACTTC.

This clonotype appeared many times. The chain combines TRBV6-1 with TRBJ2-7, with TRBD2 identical over 11 bases. Losses at the gene ends were 5 bases for V and 1 base for J; bases not matched to a gene: 10. Germline lookup yields CDR1 MNHNS and CDR2 SASEGT. The CDR3 contains 17 residues. The CDR3 sequence: CASSSRETSGISYEQYF. The CDR3 bases are TGTGCCAGCAGTTCGAGGGAGACTAGCGGGATTTCCTACGAGCAGTACTTC.

This clonotype was counted many times. The chain recombines TRBV6-1 with TRBJ2-3; 9 bases match TRBD2. Germline V lookup: CDR1 MNHNS, CDR2 SASEGT. V shed 1 base and J 0 bases; nucleotides not matched to a gene: 5. The CDR3 is 17 residues long. CDR3 nucleotide sequence: TGTGCCAGCAGTGAAGTGACTAGCGGACTTAGCACAGATACGCAGTATTTT. Translation gives CASSEVTSGLSTDTQYF.

For the CDR3, the DNA is TGTGCCAGCAGAGGCAGGCTAGCGGGAGTAACCGGGGAGCTGTTTTTT. It codes for CASRGRLAGVTGELFF. The chain recombines TRBV6-1 with TRBJ2-2, with 10 bases that match TRBD2. CDR1 MNHNS and CDR2 SASEGT come from the germline V gene. V shed 6 bases and J 5 bases; nucleotides not matched to a gene: 9. CDR3 size: 16 residues.

Ten or more counts support this clonotype. This chain joins TRBV28 and TRBJ2-7, with 11 bases fitting TRBD2. Germline lookup yields CDR1 MDHEN and CDR2 SYDVKM. The CDR3 runs 17 residues. With 5 bases clipped from V and 3 bases from J, the junction kept 12 bases outside the gene matches. The CDR3 DNA reads as TGTGCCAGCAGTGCCCCGGGACTAGCGGCCTCATACTACGAGCAGTACTTC. This codes for CASSAPGLAASYYEQYF.

This clonotype was found a few times. The CDR3 DNA reads as TGTGCCAGCAGCTCTCCCCCGGGAGGGCCCCCAGATACGCAGTATTTT. Encoded protein: CASSSPPGGPPDTQYF. V is TRBV9 and J is TRBJ2-3; 8 positions agree with TRBD2. V was clipped by 4 bases and J by 4 bases; unmatched bases: 11. CDR1 is SGDLS, CDR2 YYNGEE, per germline. The CDR3 runs to 16 residues.

This clonotype turned up a few times. The chain has TRBV28 and TRBJ2-3; 8 nucleotides line up with TRBD1. Germline values: CDR1 MDHEN, CDR2 SYDVKM. Trimming at V came to 5 bases and at J to 4 bases, leaving 11 bases not matched to a gene. The CDR3 loop spans 16 amino acids. In DNA form, the CDR3 reads TGTGCCAGCAGTCCTATTGGGACAGGATTAGCAGATACGCAGTATTTT. This sequence encodes CASSPIGTGLADTQYF.

V and J are TRBV7-9 and TRBJ2-7; 11 nucleotides agree with TRBD2. The J segment lost 7 bases and the V segment lost 2 bases, leaving 4 bases of the junction unmatched. Looked up from germline, CDR1 is SEHNR and CDR2 is FQNEAQ (reference sequence). This CDR3 contains 14 residues. CDR3 coding DNA: TGTGCCAGCAGCTTATCTAGCGGGGGGTGGGAGCAGTACTTC. Amino acid sequence: CASSLSSGGWEQYF. The whole variable domain, filled in from reference TRBV7-9 and TRBJ2-7, reads DTGVSQNPRHKITKRGQNVTFRCDPISEHNRLYWYRQTLGQGPEFLTYFQNEAQLEKSRLLSDRFSAERPKGSFSTLEIQRTEQGDSAMYLCASSLSSGGWEQYFGPGTRLTVT.

The chain joins TRBV9 to TRBJ2-5, with D perhaps given as TRBD1 or TRBD2 (5 bases each). Trimming took off 4 bases at V and 3 bases at J, with 16 bases between the two ends. The CDR3 sequence is 15 residues long. Germline V CDR1 and CDR2: SGDLS, YYNGEE. In nucleotides, the CDR3 is TGTGCCAGCAGCCGCCGGGACCCATCGGAAGAGACCCAGTACTTC. Translating it yields CASSRRDPSEETQYF.

This clonotype was seen a handful of times. This chain joins TRBV6-2 or TRBV6-3 and TRBJ2-1; 10 bases match TRBD2. This CDR3 region has 15 residues. The ends lost 5 bases at V and 7 bases at J; junction bases unmatched: 8. Germline CDR1 MNHEY, CDR2 SVGEGT. CDR3 DNA sequence: TGTGCCAGCAGTATAGGACTAGCGGATATAAATGAGCAGTTCTTC. It translates to CASSIGLADINEQFF.

This clonotype has a handful of counts. The gene calls are TRBV4-1 and TRBJ2-3, with D unresolved. In germline, CDR1 is MGHRA, CDR2 YSYEKL. V lost 1 base and J lost 1, with 6 bases in between. This CDR3 is 14 amino acids long. This chain's CDR3 is CASSQVFRTDTQYF. CDR3 bases: TGCGCCAGCAGCCAAGTCTTCCGCACAGATACGCAGTATTTT.

This clonotype was detected many times. The chain carries TRBV20-1 and TRBJ2-1; D may correspond to TRBD1 or TRBD2 (6 bases each). This CDR3 is built from 16 residues. Trimming pared 0 bases from V and 3 bases from J, leaving 15 bases between. Germline V gene data show CDR1 as DFQATT and CDR2 as SNEGSKA (reference sequence). In DNA form, the CDR3 reads TGCAGTGCTAGAGACCAGGGGACGGGGGACTACAATGAGCAGTTCTTC. It translates to CSARDQGTGDYNEQFF.

In its sample, this clonotype was seen a few times. The J gene is TRBJ2-2, the V gene TRBV10-3, with a tentative D call TRBD1 (6 bases). Trimming left V 4 bases short and J 0 bases short, with 9 bases between. This CDR3 contains 15 residues. Germline V lookup: CDR1 ENHRY, CDR2 SYGVKD. The CDR3 sequence is CAISVDSSNTGELFF. The CDR3 region has the DNA TGTGCCATCAGTGTGGACAGCTCGAACACCGGGGAGCTGTTTTTT.

CDR3 DNA sequence: TGTGCCAGCAGCACCAGTCTAGCGGGAGTGAGCGGGGAGCTGTTTTTT. Translating it yields CASSTSLAGVSGELFF. The V and J genes are TRBV7-8 and TRBJ2-2; 10 bases are shared with TRBD2. J lost 7 bases, V lost 5 bases, and 10 bases had no gene match. Germline CDR1 and CDR2: SGHVS and FQNEAQ. The CDR3 is made up of 16 amino acids.

In its sample, this clonotype was seen many times. The genes are TRBV29-1 and TRBJ2-1; D possibly uses TRBD1 or TRBD2 (5 bases each). Trimming removed 4 bases from V and 8 bases from J, with 15 bases in between. Germline V lookup: CDR1 SQVTM, CDR2 ANQGSEA. CDR3 length: 13 amino acids. The CDR3 region is CSVAGGFDDEQFF. Written as DNA, the CDR3 is TGCAGCGTTGCTGGGGGATTTGACGATGAGCAGTTCTTC.

The V and J genes are TRBV12-5 and TRBJ2-2; D tentatively reads TRBD1 or TRBD2 (5 bases each). V gave up 1 base and J gave up 5 bases, with 8 bases separating them. Germline-derived CDR1 and CDR2 are LGHNT and FRNRAP. The CDR3 totals 14 residues. The CDR3 loop is CASGLGGSTGELFF. CDR3 bases: TGTGCTAGTGGTTTGGGGGGGTCAACCGGGGAGCTGTTTTTT.

This clonotype was counted only a few times. This chain joins TRBV28 and TRBJ2-1, with D possibly TRBD2 on 6 matching bases. Trimming pared 2 bases from V and 4 bases from J, leaving 12 bases between. Germline V lookup: CDR1 MDHEN, CDR2 SYDVKM. The CDR3 covers 15 residues. Here the CDR3 reads CASSLPGLNYNEQFF. CDR3 sequence (DNA): TGTGCCAGCAGTTTACCGGGACTCAATTACAATGAGCAGTTCTTC.

For the CDR3, the DNA is TGTGCCAGCAGCGAAACAGGGGCAGAGAAGTTCTTC. This translates into CASSETGAEKFF. The J gene is TRBJ2-1, the V gene TRBV7-9, with TRBD1 identical over 7 bases. The CDR3 runs 12 residues. From germline, CDR1 is SEHNR and CDR2 FQNEAQ (reference sequence). V dropped 5 bases and J dropped 14; count of bases not matched to a gene: 9.

This clonotype was counted a few times. The gene calls are TRBV28 and TRBJ1-5, with no clear D. The CDR3 consists of 21 residues. Deletions cut 1 base from V and 2 bases from J, with 27 bases between. The germline V gene has CDR1 MDHEN and CDR2 SYDVKM. CDR3 protein: CASSLFDNRGLAILGNQPQHF. CDR3 DNA sequence: TGTGCCAGCAGTTTATTTGATAACCGTGGTTTAGCTATTTTAGGCAATCAGCCCCAGCATTTT.

This clonotype occurred many times. This chain joins TRBV28 and TRBJ2-7, with D perhaps TRBD1 (6 bases). The CDR3 length is 15 residues. Per the germline V gene, CDR1 is MDHEN and CDR2 is SYDVKM. The V gene lost 3 bases and the J gene lost 0 bases, with 12 bases spanning the gap. The CDR3 DNA follows: TGTGCCAGCAGTTTGGCCGGGACACTCTCCTACGAGCAGTACTTC. Its protein product is CASSLAGTLSYEQYF.

This clonotype was found a few times. The rearrangement uses TRBV5-1 and TRBJ2-2, with TRBD1 matching over 7 bases. The V gene's germline CDR1 is SGHRS and CDR2 YFSETQ. The trim removed 0 bases at V and 3 bases at J, leaving 2 bases unmatched. The CDR3 totals 15 residues. The CDR3 loop reads CASSLVQGDTGELFF. CDR3 DNA: TGCGCCAGCAGCTTGGTCCAGGGGGACACCGGGGAGCTGTTTTTT.

This clonotype has ten or more counts. This chain uses TRBV12-3 or TRBV12-4 with TRBJ2-1, with D perhaps TRBD1 or TRBD2 (5 bases each). Trimming removed 7 bases from V and 7 bases from J, with 20 bases in between. The CDR3 is 15 residues long. In DNA, the CDR3 is TGTGCCAGCACCCGGGTGGGGGACCCGCGGAATGAGCAGTTCTTC. This encodes CASTRVGDPRNEQFF.